Described below is a single T cell receptor (beta chain) sequence and its context. These data originate in a study of cytomegalovirus exposure and HLA in healthy donors. With 0 bases clipped from V and 7 bases from J, the junction kept 9 bases outside the gene matches. CDR3 size: 15 residues. The germline V gene has CDR1 SGHRS and CDR2 YFSETQ. This PCR relied on a set of 60 Vbeta primers and 13 Jbeta primers. Generated by immunoSEQ multiplex PCR, the TCRdb table keeps only in-frame clones and is missing some. The sample lists fewer than 100,000 clones; 60% to 80% were seen once. The specimen sequenced was PBMCs. V usage is TRBV5-1 and J usage is TRBJ2-7; 8 bases match TRBD1. This TCR derives from a man aged 35 to 55 in good health and CMV-seronegative. The CDR3 region is CASSLEGRGLREQYF. CDR3 coding DNA: TGCGCCAGCAGCTTGGAAGGCAGGGGGCTAAGAGAGCAGTACTTC.